Below, 18 T cell receptor beta chains from the same sample are listed, as sequenced in a study of CD8+ T cells in alopecia areata. RNA extraction was followed by reverse transcription into cDNA, which acted as the sequencing template. Some clones are missing from TCRdb's copy, which holds only in-frame ones; the method was immunoSEQ multiplex PCR. The sample carries about 180,000 clones, around 60% recorded once. The sequencing here drew on CD4+ T cells sorted from blood, taken at week 0. These receptors all stem from a human donor with alopecia areata.

This clone appeared a single time. The chain is built from TRBV7-9 and TRBJ1-5; D unclear. The CDR3 extends over 15 amino acids. The germline CDR1 and CDR2 sequences are SEHNR and FQNEAQ (reference sequence). Trimming removed 1 base from V and 4 bases from J, with 11 bases in between. CDR3 sequence reads: CASSLDGASNQPQHF. The CDR3 coding sequence is TGTGCCAGCAGCTTAGACGGAGCGAGTAATCAGCCCCAGCATTTT.

CDR3 DNA sequence: TGCGCCAGCAGCCCCGGGACAGGGGGCGGCGAGACCCAGTACTTC. Protein: CASSPGTGGGETQYF. The chain joins TRBV5-1 to TRBJ2-5, with TRBD1 matching over 12 bases. CDR1 is SGHRS and CDR2 is YFSETQ in the germline V gene. V dropped 4 bases and J dropped 5; count of bases not matched to a gene: 6. CDR3 length equals 15 residues.

The chain has TRBV27 and TRBJ1-5; no reliable D call. Germline V lookup: CDR1 MNHEY, CDR2 SMNVEV (reference sequence). V was clipped by 4 bases and J by 3 bases, with 4 bases between them. The CDR3 loop spans 12 amino acids. CDR3 amino acids: CASSSTNQPQHF. Written as DNA, the CDR3 is TGTGCCAGCAGTTCCACCAATCAGCCCCAGCATTTT.

V gene TRBV5-1 combines with J gene TRBJ2-3; tentatively, D is TRBD2 (5 bases). Per germline, CDR1 SGHRS and CDR2 YFSETQ. The CDR3 length is 14 residues. The germline V and J ends were trimmed by 0 bases and 4 bases, with 9 bases remaining between them. As DNA, the CDR3 is TGCGCCAGCAGCTTGGGGACTGGATCAGATACGCAGTATTTT. Protein sequence: CASSLGTGSDTQYF.

This clone was detected only a few times. The CDR3 spells CAWWTGSYNSPLHF. The DNA for the CDR3 is TGTGCCTGGTGGACAGGGTCCTATAATTCACCCCTCCACTTT. This chain connects TRBV30 to TRBJ1-6, with TRBD1 matching over 8 bases. Germline loops: CDR1 GTSNPN, CDR2 SVGIG (reference sequence). Losses at the gene ends were 5 bases for V and 1 base for J; bases not matched to a gene: 1. This CDR3 spans 14 amino acids.

The chain is built from TRBV25-1 and TRBJ1-2; the match to TRBD1 covers 8 bases. V lost 1 base, J lost 7 bases, and 8 bases stayed unmatched. There are 15 residues in the CDR3. CDR1 is MGHDK, CDR2 SYGVNS, per germline. This CDR3 is CASSEFIGTGVGYTF. The CDR3 DNA sequence: TGTGCCAGCAGTGAATTCATTGGGACAGGAGTTGGCTACACCTTC.

This chain connects TRBV2 to TRBJ1-3; D is uncertain. The germline V and J ends were trimmed by 6 bases and 2 bases, with 17 bases remaining between them. The CDR3 is 16 residues long. Per the germline V gene, CDR1 is SNHLY and CDR2 is FYNNEI. CDR3 in amino acids: CASSDRVGRPGNTIYF. In DNA form, the CDR3 reads TGTGCCAGCAGCGACCGAGTGGGGAGGCCTGGAAACACCATATATTTT.

As for this clone: This same CDR3 is encoded by further DNA sequences in the sample. The chain carries TRBV30 and TRBJ1-1; perhaps TRBD1 as D (6 bases). V was pared by 5 bases and J by 5 bases, with 9 bases between. Germline V CDR1 and CDR2: GTSNPN, SVGIG (reference sequence). This CDR3 is built from 11 residues. CDR3 amino acids: CAWSRGTEAFF. The DNA for the CDR3 is TGTGCCTGGTCAAGGGGGACTGAAGCTTTCTTT. The full variable domain, in which reference TRBV30 and TRBJ1-1 provide the parts outside the CDR3, is SQTIHQWPATLVQPVGSPLSLECTVEGTSNPNLYWYRQAAGRGLQLLFYSVGIGQISSEVPQNLSASRPQDRQFILSSKKLLLSDSGFYLCAWSRGTEAFFGQGTRLTVV.

The V call is TRBV18, the J call TRBJ2-5; tentative D call: TRBD2 (6 bases). The V and J ends lost 3 bases and 9 bases respectively, with 23 bases between them. This CDR3 comprises 16 residues. Germline assignment: CDR1 KGHSH and CDR2 LQKENI. The CDR3 sequence: CASSPPGRPSGNAQYF. The CDR3 DNA follows: TGTGCCAGCTCACCCCCCGGGAGACCTTCCGGCAATGCCCAGTACTTC.

This clone came up once. The DNA of the CDR3 is TGTGCCAGCAGTCGAACAGGGGCTAGCACAGATACGCAGTATTTT. As protein: CASSRTGASTDTQYF. The chain links TRBV2 to TRBJ2-3, with 7 bases fitting TRBD1. The CDR3 covers 15 residues. Trimming removed 5 bases from V and 0 bases from J; junction bases left unmatched: 5. CDR1 and CDR2 from the germline V gene are SNHLY and FYNNEI.

The chain employs TRBV7-9 and TRBJ2-7; D unresolved. CDR3 length: 13 residues. V gave up 0 bases and J gave up 7 bases, with 10 bases separating them. Germline V gene lookup returns CDR1 SEHNR and CDR2 FQNEAQ (reference sequence). CDR3 bases: TGTGCCAGCAGCTTAGCGCAAGGGTGGGAGCAGTACTTC. This sequence encodes CASSLAQGWEQYF.

There are a few counts of this clone. This chain connects TRBV6-1 to TRBJ1-2; no clear D. V was cut by 2 bases and J by 7 bases, with 11 bases left in between. Germline V gives CDR1 MNHNS, CDR2 SASEGT. The CDR3 is 13 residues long. CDR3 region: CASSESTSGGYTF. DNA of the CDR3: TGTGCCAGCAGTGAATCAACCTCAGGTGGCTACACCTTC.

CDR3 coding DNA: TGTGCCAGTAGCCCCAAGCCCGGATCGAGCACCGGGGAGCTGTTTTTT. This encodes CASSPKPGSSTGELFF. The chain has TRBV19 and TRBJ2-2, with no clear D. V was pared by 6 bases and J by 4 bases, with 18 bases between. Looked up from germline, CDR1 is LNHDA and CDR2 is SQIVND (reference sequence). The CDR3 has 16 amino acids.

The chain recombines TRBV18 with TRBJ1-2; D perhaps matches TRBD1 (5 bases). Per the germline V gene, CDR1 is KGHSH and CDR2 is LQKENI. CDR3 length equals 14 residues. Trimming shortened V by 0 bases and J by 8 bases, and 13 bases separated the two germline ends. CDR3 region: CASSPPMGGEGYTF. CDR3 in DNA: TGTGCCAGCTCACCACCGATGGGGGGAGAGGGCTACACCTTC.

The J gene is TRBJ2-7, the V gene TRBV7-9; TRBD1 agrees at 7 bases. Per the germline V gene, CDR1 is SEHNR and CDR2 is FQNEAQ (reference sequence). V lost 4 bases and J lost 6; bases outside the gene matches: 15. CDR3 length: 16 residues. The CDR3 spells CASSSAPWGQSGEQYF. The DNA of the CDR3 is TGTGCCAGCAGCTCGGCCCCTTGGGGACAGTCGGGCGAGCAGTACTTC. The whole variable domain, remainder taken from reference TRBV7-9 and TRBJ2-7, is DTGVSQNPRHKITKRGQNVTFRCDPISEHNRLYWYRQTLGQGPEFLTYFQNEAQLEKSRLLSDRFSAERPKGSFSTLEIQRTEQGDSAMYLCASSSAPWGQSGEQYFGPGTRLTVT.

J is TRBJ2-1 and V is TRBV9; the match to TRBD1 covers 7 bases. The CDR3 loop spans 16 amino acids. J gave up 6 bases and V 3 bases, and 12 bases lay outside the gene matches. Germline CDR1 and CDR2: SGDLS and YYNGEE. CDR3 nucleotides: TGTGCCAGCAGCGAGCAGACAGGGCTTGGGGTCAATGAGCAGTTCTTC. This translates into CASSEQTGLGVNEQFF.

J is TRBJ2-7 and V is TRBV12-2; the DNA was not compared with TRBD1, the D call given in the table. TRBV12-2 is a listed pseudogene. The CDR3 consists of 12 residues. CDR3 sequence reads: CASRLVRGREYF. DNA of the CDR3: TGTGCAAGTCGCTTAGTCCGTGGCAGGGAGTACTTC.

This chain joins TRBV29-1 and TRBJ2-7, with 9 bases matching TRBD1. Germline CDR1 reads SQVTM; CDR2 reads ANQGSEA. The CDR3 is 14 amino acids. Trimming cost V 6 bases and J 7 bases; bases outside gene matches: 13. CDR3 loop: CSVGPGTGMGEQYF. The CDR3 DNA is TGCAGCGTGGGACCCGGGACAGGGATGGGTGAGCAGTACTTC.